This T cell receptor beta chain was recorded in a study of control samples from healthy donors and cancer patients. Libraries were prepared by immunoSEQ multiplex PCR; TCRdb keeps only in-frame clonotypes and omits some of them. The sample has around 97,000 clones, 85% to 90% seen once. Sequencing was done on a sample of PBMCs. The source is a man aged 60 to 75 with lung cancer.

The CDR3 sequence: CASVSRGTAQYNEQFF. DNA for the CDR3: TGTGCCAGCGTATCGCGAGGGACCGCTCAATACAATGAGCAGTTCTTC. This chain joins TRBV27 and TRBJ2-1; D possibly uses TRBD1 or TRBD2 (5 bases each). Germline V gives CDR1 MNHEY, CDR2 SMNVEV (reference sequence). V was pared by 8 bases and J by 4 bases, with 21 bases between. The CDR3 is 16 amino acids.